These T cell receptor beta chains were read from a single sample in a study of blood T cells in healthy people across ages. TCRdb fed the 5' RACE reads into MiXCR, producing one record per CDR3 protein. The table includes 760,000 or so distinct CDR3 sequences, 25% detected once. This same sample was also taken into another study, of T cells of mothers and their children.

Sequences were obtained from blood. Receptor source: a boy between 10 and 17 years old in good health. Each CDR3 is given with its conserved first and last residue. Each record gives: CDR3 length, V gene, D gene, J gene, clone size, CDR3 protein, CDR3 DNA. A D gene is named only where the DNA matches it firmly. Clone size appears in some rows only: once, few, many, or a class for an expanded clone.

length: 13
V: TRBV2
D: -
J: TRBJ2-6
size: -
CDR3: CARGGAGANVLTF
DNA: TGTGCCAGGGGGGGCGCTGGGGCCAACGTCCTGACTTTC

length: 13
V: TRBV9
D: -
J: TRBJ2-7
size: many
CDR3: CASSVGSSYEQYF
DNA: TGTGCCAGCAGCGTAGGCAGTTCCTACGAGCAGTACTTC

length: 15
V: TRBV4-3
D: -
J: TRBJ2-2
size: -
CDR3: CASRPSRGDTGELFF
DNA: TGCGCCAGCAGGCCCTCCCGCGGGGACACCGGGGAGCTGTTTTTT

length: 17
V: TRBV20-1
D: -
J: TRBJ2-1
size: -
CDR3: CSAPTWGEHSSYNEQFF
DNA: TGCAGTGCTCCTACTTGGGGGGAGCATAGCTCCTACAATGAGCAGTTCTTC

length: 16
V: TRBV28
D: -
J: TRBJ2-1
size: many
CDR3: CASSLATGVSYNEQFF
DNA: TGTGCCAGCAGTTTGGCGACGGGAGTCTCCTACAATGAGCAGTTCTTC

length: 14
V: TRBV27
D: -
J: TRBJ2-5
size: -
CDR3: CATSGWEDQETQYF
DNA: TGTGCCACCTCCGGGTGGGAGGACCAAGAGACCCAGTACTTC

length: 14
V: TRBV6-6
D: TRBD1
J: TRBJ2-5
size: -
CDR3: CASRRRGLEETQYF
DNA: TGTGCCAGCAGACGCAGGGGGCTGGAAGAGACCCAGTACTTC

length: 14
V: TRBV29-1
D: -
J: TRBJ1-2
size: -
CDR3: CSVDFGGNGYGYTF
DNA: TGCAGCGTTGATTTTGGGGGAAATGGCTATGGCTACACCTTC

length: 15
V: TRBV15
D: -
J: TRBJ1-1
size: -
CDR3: CATRGGVGVNTEAFF
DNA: TGTGCCACCAGAGGTGGGGTTGGGGTGAACACTGAAGCTTTCTTT

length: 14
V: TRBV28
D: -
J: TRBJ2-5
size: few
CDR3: CASSEGSWEETQYF
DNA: TGTGCCAGCAGTGAAGGAAGCTGGGAAGAGACCCAGTACTTC

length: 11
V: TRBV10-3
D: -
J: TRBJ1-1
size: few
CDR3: CATMTGTEAFF
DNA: TGTGCCACTATGACGGGCACTGAAGCTTTCTTT

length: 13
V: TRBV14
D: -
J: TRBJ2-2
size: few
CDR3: CASSQVETGELFF
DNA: TGTGCCAGCAGCCAAGTGGAAACCGGGGAGCTGTTTTTT

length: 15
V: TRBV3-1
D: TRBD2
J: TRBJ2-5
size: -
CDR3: CASSQGLAVQETQYF
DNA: TGTGCCAGCAGCCAGGGACTAGCGGTCCAAGAGACCCAGTACTTC

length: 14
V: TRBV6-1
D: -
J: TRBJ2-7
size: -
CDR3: CASSENSGATQQYF
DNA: TGTGCCAGCAGTGAGAACTCCGGGGCGACGCAGCAGTACTTC

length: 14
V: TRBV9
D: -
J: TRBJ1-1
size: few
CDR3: CASSVDLGHTEAFF
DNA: TGTGCCAGCAGCGTAGACCTGGGACATACTGAAGCTTTCTTT

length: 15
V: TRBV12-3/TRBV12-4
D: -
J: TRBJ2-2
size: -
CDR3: CASTEGQMNTGELFF
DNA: TGTGCCAGCACCGAAGGACAGATGAACACCGGGGAGCTGTTTTTT

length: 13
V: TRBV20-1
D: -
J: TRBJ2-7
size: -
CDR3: CSARAASSYEQYF
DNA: TGCAGTGCCCGTGCTGCTAGCTCCTACGAGCAGTACTTC

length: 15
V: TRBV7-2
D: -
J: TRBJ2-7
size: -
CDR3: CASSRMLGETYEQYF
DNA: TGTGCCAGCAGCCGCATGTTGGGAGAGACCTACGAGCAGTACTTC

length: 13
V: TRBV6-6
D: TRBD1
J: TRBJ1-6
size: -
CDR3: CASWDRGGSPLHF
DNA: TGTGCCAGCTGGGACAGGGGCGGCTCACCCCTCCACTTT

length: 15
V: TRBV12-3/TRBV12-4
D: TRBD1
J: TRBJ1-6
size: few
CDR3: CASSNSDRENSPLHF
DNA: TGTGCCAGCAGTAACTCGGACAGGGAGAATTCACCCCTCCACTTT

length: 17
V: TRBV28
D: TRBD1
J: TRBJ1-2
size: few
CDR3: CASSPYPRTGGRDGYTF
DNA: TGTGCCAGCAGTCCTTACCCACGGACAGGGGGTCGGGATGGCTACACCTTC

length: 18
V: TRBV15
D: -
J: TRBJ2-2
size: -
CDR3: CATSRGIRGGAHTGELFF
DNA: TGTGCCACCAGCAGAGGAATCCGGGGCGGGGCCCACACCGGGGAGCTGTTTTTT

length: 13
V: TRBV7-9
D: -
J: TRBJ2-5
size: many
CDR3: CASSYQLQETQYF
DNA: TGTGCCAGCAGCTACCAACTCCAAGAGACCCAGTACTTC

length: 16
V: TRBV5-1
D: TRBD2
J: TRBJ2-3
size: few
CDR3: CASSLTSVTSTDTQYF
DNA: TGCGCCAGCAGCCTAACTAGCGTGACAAGCACAGATACGCAGTATTTT

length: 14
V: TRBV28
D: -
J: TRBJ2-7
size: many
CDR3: CASSPGTLDYEQYF
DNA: TGTGCCAGCAGCCCCGGGACCCTCGACTACGAGCAGTACTTC

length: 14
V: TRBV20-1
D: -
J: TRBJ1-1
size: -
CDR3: CSARDRQVNTEAFF
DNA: TGCAGTGCTAGAGATCGCCAGGTGAACACTGAAGCTTTCTTT

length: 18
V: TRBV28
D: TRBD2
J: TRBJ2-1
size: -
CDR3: CASSYHSGTSGRFNEQFF
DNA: TGTGCCAGCAGTTATCATTCCGGGACTAGCGGGAGGTTTAATGAGCAGTTCTTC

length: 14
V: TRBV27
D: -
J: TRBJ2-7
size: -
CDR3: CASRHGGGIYEQYF
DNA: TGTGCCAGCAGACACGGCGGGGGCATCTACGAGCAGTACTTC

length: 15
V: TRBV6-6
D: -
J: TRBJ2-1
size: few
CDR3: CASSYSRGARDEQFF
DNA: TGTGCCAGCAGTTACTCAAGGGGGGCGAGGGATGAGCAGTTCTTC

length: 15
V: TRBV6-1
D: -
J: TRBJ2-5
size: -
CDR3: CASRERAAPQETQYF
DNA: TGTGCCAGCAGGGAACGGGCGGCTCCGCAAGAGACCCAGTACTTC

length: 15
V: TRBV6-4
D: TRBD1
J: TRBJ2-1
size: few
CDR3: CASSERTGLLSEQFF
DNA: TGTGCCAGCAGTGAGAGGACAGGGCTTTTGAGTGAGCAGTTCTTC

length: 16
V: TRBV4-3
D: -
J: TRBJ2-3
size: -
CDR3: CASSQELSLATDTQYF
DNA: TGCGCCAGCAGCCAAGAGCTTTCGCTAGCGACAGATACGCAGTATTTT

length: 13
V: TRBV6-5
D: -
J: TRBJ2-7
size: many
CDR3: CASSWGESYEQYF
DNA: TGTGCCAGCAGTTGGGGGGAGTCCTACGAGCAGTACTTC

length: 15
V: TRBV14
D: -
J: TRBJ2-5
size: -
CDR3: CASSHGRWYQETQYF
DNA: TGTGCCAGCAGCCATGGCCGGTGGTACCAAGAGACCCAGTACTTC

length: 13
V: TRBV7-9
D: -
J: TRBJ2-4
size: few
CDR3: CAGFSEAKNIQYF
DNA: TGTGCCGGCTTCTCAGAGGCCAAAAACATTCAGTACTTC

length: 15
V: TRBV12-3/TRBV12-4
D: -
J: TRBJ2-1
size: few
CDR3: CASSFVGKTYNEQFF
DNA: TGTGCCAGCAGTTTCGTAGGGAAGACCTACAATGAGCAGTTCTTC

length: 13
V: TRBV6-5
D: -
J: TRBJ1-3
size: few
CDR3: CASSRTVGNTIYF
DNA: TGTGCCAGCAGTCGGACGGTTGGAAACACCATATATTTT

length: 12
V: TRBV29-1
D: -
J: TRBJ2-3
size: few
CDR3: CSVDGETDTQYF
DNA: TGCAGCGTTGACGGGGAAACAGATACGCAGTATTTT

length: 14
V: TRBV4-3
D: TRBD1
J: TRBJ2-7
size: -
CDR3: CASSHRTGIYEQYF
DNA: TGCGCCAGCAGCCATAGGACAGGGATCTACGAGCAGTACTTC

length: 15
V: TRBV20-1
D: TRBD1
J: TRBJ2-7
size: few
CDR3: CSAYSGTGHSYEQYF
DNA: TGCAGTGCTTACTCCGGGACAGGACACTCCTACGAGCAGTACTTC

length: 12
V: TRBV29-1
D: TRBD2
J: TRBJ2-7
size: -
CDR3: CSVQRGGYEQYF
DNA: TGCAGCGTCCAGCGGGGTGGGTACGAGCAGTACTTC

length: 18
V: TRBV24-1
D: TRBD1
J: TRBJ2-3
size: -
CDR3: CATSDSNQDRGSTDTQYF
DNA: TGTGCCACCAGTGATTCCAACCAAGACAGGGGTAGCACAGATACGCAGTATTTT

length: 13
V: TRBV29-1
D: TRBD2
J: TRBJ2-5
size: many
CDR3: CSVESSGSKTQYF
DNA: TGCAGCGTTGAATCTAGCGGGAGTAAGACCCAGTACTTC

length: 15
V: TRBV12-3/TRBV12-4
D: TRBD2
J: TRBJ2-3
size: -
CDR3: CASSRASGGTDTQYF
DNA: TGTGCCAGCAGCCGGGCTAGCGGGGGAACAGATACGCAGTATTTT

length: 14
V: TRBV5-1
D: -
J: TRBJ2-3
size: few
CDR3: CASRLRAPTDTQYF
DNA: TGCGCCAGCAGACTACGGGCCCCCACAGATACGCAGTATTTT